This is a list of T cell receptor beta chains from one sample in a study of CD8 T cells in Susac syndrome. A single record per CDR3 protein comes from TCRdb applying MiXCR to the immunoSEQ multiplex PCR reads. The sample carries 150,000 or so distinct CDR3 sequences, 95% recorded once. The sample consisted of CD4+ T cells from PBMCs. Source of these receptors: a human donor with Susac syndrome. Both conserved end residues are part of each CDR3. Each record gives: V gene, CDR3 length, J gene, clone size, D gene, CDR3 protein, CDR3 DNA. The D gene is left open where the match is weak. Clone size is not always given. Where it is, it says once, few, many or a class for expanded clones.

V: TRBV30
length: 12
J: TRBJ2-1
size: -
D: -
CDR3: CAWSRGGNEQFF
DNA: TGTGCCTGGAGTAGGGGAGGTAATGAGCAGTTCTTC

V: TRBV7-2
length: 12
J: TRBJ1-2
size: -
D: -
CDR3: CASSFPLYGYTF
DNA: TGTGCCAGCAGCTTCCCTCTCTATGGCTACACCTTC

V: TRBV7-9
length: 15
J: TRBJ1-4
size: -
D: TRBD1
CDR3: CASSPGGQGGGKLFF
DNA: TGTGCCAGCAGCCCCGGGGGACAGGGAGGAGGAAAACTGTTTTTT

V: TRBV3-1
length: 12
J: TRBJ2-2
size: few
D: -
CDR3: CASSRDTGELFF
DNA: TGTGCCAGCAGTCGGGACACCGGGGAGCTGTTTTTT

V: TRBV5-4
length: 15
J: TRBJ2-7
size: -
D: -
CDR3: CASSLNRGLSYEQYF
DNA: TGTGCCAGCAGCTTGAATCGGGGACTCTCCTACGAGCAGTACTTC

V: TRBV18
length: 16
J: TRBJ1-2
size: -
D: -
CDR3: CASSPLSAGANYGYTF
DNA: TGTGCCAGCTCACCACTTAGCGCGGGAGCTAACTATGGCTACACCTTC

V: TRBV7-2
length: 13
J: TRBJ1-1
size: once
D: -
CDR3: CAKARGAGTEAFF
DNA: TGTGCCAAAGCCCGGGGCGCCGGCACTGAAGCTTTCTTT

V: TRBV20-1
length: 15
J: TRBJ2-1
size: once
D: -
CDR3: CSARGAGGSYNEQFF
DNA: TGCAGTGCTAGAGGGGCCGGCGGTTCCTACAATGAGCAGTTCTTC

V: TRBV20-1
length: 13
J: TRBJ1-1
size: once
D: TRBD1
CDR3: CSAPQGANTEAFF
DNA: TGCAGTGCCCCACAGGGGGCGAACACTGAAGCTTTCTTT

V: TRBV7-7
length: 14
J: TRBJ2-1
size: -
D: -
CDR3: CASSPARGRNEQFF
DNA: TGTGCTAGCAGCCCCGCTCGGGGGCGGAATGAGCAGTTCTTC

V: TRBV12-5
length: 14
J: TRBJ2-1
size: -
D: TRBD1
CDR3: CASGPGYRGHEQFF
DNA: TGTGCTAGTGGTCCAGGCTACAGGGGGCATGAGCAGTTCTTC

V: TRBV7-2
length: 14
J: TRBJ2-1
size: -
D: -
CDR3: CASSDFPSFNEQFF
DNA: TGTGCCAGTTCGGACTTTCCGTCTTTTAATGAGCAGTTCTTC

V: TRBV3-1
length: 17
J: TRBJ2-1
size: -
D: -
CDR3: CASSQDLPGLSYNEQFF
DNA: TGTGCCAGCAGCCAAGATCTTCCGGGACTCTCCTACAATGAGCAGTTCTTC

V: TRBV20-1
length: 13
J: TRBJ1-1
size: -
D: -
CDR3: CSARRDQDTEAFF
DNA: TGCAGTGCTAGGAGGGACCAGGACACTGAAGCTTTCTTT

V: TRBV20-1
length: 12
J: TRBJ1-5
size: few
D: -
CDR3: CSVKTGDQPQHF
DNA: TGCAGTGTTAAAACGGGTGATCAGCCCCAGCATTTT

V: TRBV2
length: 18
J: TRBJ2-5
size: -
D: -
CDR3: CASSEYGRGGRYQETQYF
DNA: TGTGCCAGCAGTGAATACGGTAGGGGAGGCAGGTACCAAGAGACCCAGTACTTC

V: TRBV24-1
length: 13
J: TRBJ1-5
size: few
D: -
CDR3: CATSRGSNQPQHF
DNA: TGTGCCACCAGCCGGGGGAGCAATCAGCCCCAGCATTTT

V: TRBV19
length: 15
J: TRBJ2-1
size: once
D: -
CDR3: CASRPTSPSYNEQFF
DNA: TGTGCCAGTAGACCGACTAGTCCCTCCTACAATGAGCAGTTCTTC

V: TRBV28
length: 14
J: TRBJ2-5
size: -
D: -
CDR3: CASSTPRELETQYF
DNA: TGTGCCAGCAGCACCCCTCGGGAGCTGGAGACCCAGTACTTC

V: TRBV5-8
length: 14
J: TRBJ1-2
size: -
D: -
CDR3: CASRPWGGTRGYTF
DNA: TGTGCCAGCAGGCCCTGGGGGGGGACGAGGGGCTACACCTTC

V: TRBV4-3
length: 13
J: TRBJ1-1
size: -
D: TRBD1
CDR3: CASRMAGGTEAFF
DNA: TGCGCCAGCAGGATGGCAGGGGGCACTGAAGCTTTCTTT

V: TRBV4-1
length: 15
J: TRBJ2-1
size: -
D: TRBD1
CDR3: CASSPRDRGLNEQFF
DNA: TGCGCCAGCAGCCCCCGGGACAGGGGGCTTAATGAGCAGTTCTTC

V: TRBV12-3/TRBV12-4
length: 15
J: TRBJ2-1
size: once
D: TRBD1
CDR3: CASRRGQGTYNEQFF
DNA: TGTGCCAGCAGGAGGGGACAGGGCACCTACAATGAGCAGTTCTTC

V: TRBV3-1
length: 16
J: TRBJ2-5
size: -
D: -
CDR3: CASSQARTQAGETQYF
DNA: TGTGCCAGCAGCCAAGCAAGGACCCAGGCGGGGGAGACCCAGTACTTC

V: TRBV30
length: 12
J: TRBJ2-7
size: -
D: -
CDR3: CAWRRQASEQYF
DNA: TGTGCCTGGAGGCGCCAGGCTTCCGAGCAGTACTTC

V: TRBV29-1
length: 14
J: TRBJ1-1
size: -
D: -
CDR3: CSVASGGGNTEAFF
DNA: TGCAGCGTTGCCAGCGGGGGCGGGAACACTGAAGCTTTCTTT

V: TRBV19
length: 12
J: TRBJ1-2
size: few
D: -
CDR3: CASRQGDYGYTF
DNA: TGTGCCAGTAGACAGGGAGACTATGGCTACACCTTC

V: TRBV6-6
length: 15
J: TRBJ2-7
size: -
D: -
CDR3: CASSLGTDGSYEQYF
DNA: TGTGCCAGCAGTTTAGGGACGGACGGCTCCTACGAGCAGTACTTC

V: TRBV4-1
length: 14
J: TRBJ2-7
size: -
D: -
CDR3: CASSQEAQAYEQYF
DNA: TGCGCCAGCAGCCAAGAAGCGCAGGCCTACGAGCAGTACTTC

V: TRBV27
length: 14
J: TRBJ1-6
size: -
D: -
CDR3: CASSSSRESAPLHF
DNA: TGTGCCAGCAGTTCCTCCAGGGAGTCGGCACCCCTCCACTTT

V: TRBV9
length: 15
J: TRBJ2-5
size: once
D: TRBD2
CDR3: CASSSVGLATETQYF
DNA: TGTGCCAGCAGCTCCGTGGGACTAGCTACGGAGACCCAGTACTTC

V: TRBV20-1
length: 14
J: TRBJ1-4
size: -
D: TRBD1
CDR3: CSAKAGGASEKLFF
DNA: TGCAGTGCTAAAGCAGGGGGCGCGAGTGAAAAACTGTTTTTT

V: TRBV20-1
length: 14
J: TRBJ2-5
size: -
D: -
CDR3: CSARVRARRETQYF
DNA: TGCAGTGCTAGAGTCCGGGCGAGGCGAGAGACCCAGTACTTC

V: TRBV20-1
length: 13
J: TRBJ2-1
size: -
D: -
CDR3: CSAQPPRVDEQFF
DNA: TGCAGTGCCCAACCCCCTAGAGTGGATGAGCAGTTCTTC

V: TRBV7-9
length: 14
J: TRBJ2-7
size: -
D: TRBD1
CDR3: CASSPPDRLYEQYF
DNA: TGTGCCAGCAGCCCACCGGACAGGCTCTACGAGCAGTACTTC

V: TRBV19
length: 17
J: TRBJ2-3
size: -
D: TRBD2
CDR3: CASRAGWRGVSTDTQYF
DNA: TGTGCCAGCCGTGCCGGGTGGCGGGGGGTTAGCACAGATACGCAGTATTTT

V: TRBV5-1
length: 15
J: TRBJ2-5
size: -
D: TRBD2
CDR3: CASSPRGGRGETQYF
DNA: TGCGCCAGCAGCCCCCGCGGGGGTCGCGGAGAGACCCAGTACTTC

V: TRBV12-3/TRBV12-4
length: 12
J: TRBJ1-2
size: -
D: -
CDR3: CASRWRDYGYTF
DNA: TGTGCCAGCAGGTGGAGGGACTATGGCTACACCTTC

V: TRBV20-1
length: 12
J: TRBJ2-7
size: -
D: -
CDR3: CSARKPSYEQYF
DNA: TGCAGTGCTAGAAAGCCCTCCTACGAGCAGTACTTC

V: TRBV20-1
length: 17
J: TRBJ2-1
size: -
D: -
CDR3: CSARGGSWGLGGNEQFF
DNA: TGCAGTGCTAGAGGAGGATCTTGGGGGCTTGGGGGCAATGAGCAGTTCTTC

V: TRBV18
length: 12
J: TRBJ2-1
size: -
D: -
CDR3: CASSPMTREQFF
DNA: TGTGCCAGCTCACCCATGACTCGTGAGCAGTTCTTC

V: TRBV18
length: 14
J: TRBJ2-7
size: -
D: -
CDR3: CASSLLGMTYEQYF
DNA: TGTGCCAGCTCACTCCTGGGTATGACCTACGAGCAGTACTTC

V: TRBV9
length: 15
J: TRBJ2-5
size: -
D: -
CDR3: CASRGIGDEEETQYF
DNA: TGTGCCAGCAGGGGTATAGGGGACGAAGAAGAGACCCAGTACTTC

V: TRBV29-1
length: 13
J: TRBJ2-5
size: -
D: -
CDR3: CSVLSGWGETQYF
DNA: TGCAGCGTTTTAAGCGGGTGGGGAGAGACCCAGTACTTC

V: TRBV5-6
length: 15
J: TRBJ2-1
size: -
D: -
CDR3: CASSPGQGSGGEQFF
DNA: TGTGCCAGCAGCCCCGGGCAGGGCTCTGGAGGGGAGCAGTTCTTC